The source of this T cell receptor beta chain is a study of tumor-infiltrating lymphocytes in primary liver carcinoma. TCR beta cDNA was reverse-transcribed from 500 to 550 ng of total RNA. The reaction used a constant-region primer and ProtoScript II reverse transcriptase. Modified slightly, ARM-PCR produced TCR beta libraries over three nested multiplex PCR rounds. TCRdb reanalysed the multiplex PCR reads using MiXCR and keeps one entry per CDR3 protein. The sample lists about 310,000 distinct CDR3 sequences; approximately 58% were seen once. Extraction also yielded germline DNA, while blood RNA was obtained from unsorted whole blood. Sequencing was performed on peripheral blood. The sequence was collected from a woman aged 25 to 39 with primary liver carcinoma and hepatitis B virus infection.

The CDR3 coding sequence is TGCGCCAGCAGCTTGGTCAACAATGAGCAGTTCTTC. Protein sequence: CASSLVNNEQFF. V gene TRBV5-1 combines with J gene TRBJ2-1; D is unresolved. The CDR3 has 12 residues. The germline CDR1 and CDR2 sequences are SGHRS and YFSETQ. V was trimmed by 0 bases and J by 5 bases, leaving 3 bases between them.